This T cell receptor beta chain was captured by sequencing in a study of shared clonotypes between healthy human individuals. CD45RO-negative, CCR7-positively selected cells formed the naive CD8 fraction, excluding terminally differentiated effector memory CD45RA+ cells. Every subset had its genomic DNA shared out evenly among several immunoSEQ plates. Clones were sequenced by immunoSEQ multiplex PCR, and TCRdb holds only the in-frame ones, with some missing. The repertoire holds 630,000 or so clones, with nearly 98% as singletons. In the case of this clone: Its antigen remains unidentified. Other DNA sequences in the same sample also yield this CDR3.

Study results and caveats: The rarefaction results pointed to incomplete sorted-subset sequencing despite large depth.

J was trimmed by 4 bases and V by 1 base; bases with no gene match: 5. CDR1 and CDR2 from the germline V gene are SEHNR and FQNEAQ (reference sequence). This CDR3 spans 15 amino acids. The receptor comes from a man aged 30-40 years in good health. The sample taken for sequencing was naive CD8+ T cells sorted from blood. V gene TRBV7-9 combines with J gene TRBJ2-7, with 9 bases fitting TRBD2. The CDR3, as DNA: TGTGCCAGCAGCTTAGGGGGGCTAGCGGGGTACGAGCAGTACTTC. Translation gives CASSLGGLAGYEQYF.